Only one count was recorded for the clone carrying this T cell receptor beta chain. The data stem from a study of blood T cell repertoires in COVID-19. Study overall: Acute and convalescent COVID-19 samples came from the United States, Italy and Spain. Sources were T cells, B-cell-depleted T cells, or PBMCs; the material itself was cDNA or gDNA.

In the original workflow: The authors estimated nucleated cell counts from reference gene primer amplification. Profiling relied on immunoSEQ multiplex PCR, and the TCRdb table lists in-frame clones only, not all of them. V and J calls plus clone size are reproduced from that table; the DNA served to infer D and trimming. The table records more than 110,000 clones, about 87% of them present only once. With 1 base clipped from V and 3 bases from J, the junction kept 2 bases outside the gene matches. This CDR3 comprises 16 residues. The germline CDR1 and CDR2 sequences are LGHDT and YNNKEL (reference sequence).

Specimen: peripheral blood. This chain connects TRBV3-1 (or the pseudogene TRBV3-2) to TRBJ1-3, with 11 bases aligning to TRBD1. This TCR was sampled from a human donor in a cohort sampled during active COVID-19. CDR3 nucleotides: TGTGCCAGCAGCCAAGGGACAGGGGGCGGTGGAAACACCATATATTTT. Protein sequence: CASSQGTGGGGNTIYF.